The sequence of this TCR beta chain was determined in a study of CD8+CD57+ T cells in acquired aplastic anemia (dated by TCRdb to the late 2010s). Regarding the complete study: DNA extracted from sorted CD4+ and CD8+ cells had a mean of approximately 3.3 ug, with a range of roughly 0.19 to 27.4 ug. CD8+CD57+ expansion was defined as a frequency above the mean frequency observed in healthy subjects. General findings and caveats noted by the study authors: Although twenty-nine CD8+ CDR3 sequences were shared by patients and controls, these sequences appeared highly expressed in patients and within the immunodominant clones of patients. CD8+ Simpson's diversity did not differ significantly between patients and healthy controls (P=0.060).

Counted from cysteine to phenylalanine, this CDR3 has 16 amino acids. Just CDR3 DNA is preserved here, 48 bases in frame from base 1. The junction shows trimming of 0 bases on V and 6 bases on J, and the gene matches do not reach 10 bases of it. CDR1 SGHRS and CDR2 YFSETQ are derived from the germline V gene. In regard to this clonotype: There is no known antigen for this receptor. There are no base qualities to consult, and no much larger clone falls within one base.

Profiling of TCR beta VDJ combinations and CDR3 sequences used genomic DNA as the template. TCR repertoire sequencing was run on an Illumina HiSeq 2000. Processing in the source paper ran as follows. Repertoires were assessed using TRBV/TRBJ rearrangement plots, CDR3 size and DJ length profiles, and Simpson's diversity index. The immunodominant clone was defined as the most abundant DNA sequence in deep sequencing data. CDR3 amino acid sequences were screened for sharing across subjects and compared with published repertoires and the VDJdb database. TCRdb reprocessing: public reads trimmed at Q25 with fastp, clones called with MiXCR, in-frame beta chains kept. Rows with a matching CDR3 protein are joined into one entry that keeps the most common DNA and genes. The V and J calls, along with clone size, are taken from TCRdb and not from the paper's own processing. This sample holds around 210,000 distinct CDR3 sequences; about 60% were observed only once. In total, the top ten clones hold roughly 53% of the sample.

The patients picked for sequencing were ones in whom flow cytometry had shown an expansion of CD8+CD57+ cells. Severe acquired aplastic anemia was diagnosed in all patients according to International Study of Aplastic Anemia and Agranulocytosis and Camitta criteria. No therapy had been received by the patients at the time of blood sampling. In this study, sorted CD4+ and CD8+ T cells from the blood of healthy subjects and of severe aplastic anemia patients had their TCR repertoires deep-sequenced. Patients were enrolled under clinicaltrials.gov protocols 00001620, 01623167, 00001397, 00071045, 00081523 and 00961064 in the USA. Ficoll-Paque density gradient centrifugation was used to isolate peripheral blood mononuclear cells. CD4+ and CD8+ T cells were sorted by FACS or magnetic beads before DNA extraction.

The rearrangement combines TRBV5-1 with TRBJ1-2, with 8 bases aligning to TRBD1. The source material was sorted CD4+, CD8+, or CD8+CD57+ T cells (not recorded which) from PBMCs. The origin of this receptor is a human donor with aplastic anemia. The nucleotide sequence is given as TGCGCCAGCAGCTTGGTAGCCCTTCGGACAGGGAATGGCTACACCTTC. Translated, this is CASSLVALRTGNGYTF.